One and the same sample provided the 19 T cell receptor beta chains below, sequenced in a study of CD4 and CD8 cells across lung adenocarcinoma regions. One entry per CDR3 protein results from TCRdb running MiXCR on the PCR reads. The sample consists of tens of thousands of distinct CDR3 sequences, around half of them appearing once. Sequencing input: CD8+ T cells from the center of a lung tumor. The receptors originated from a female donor with lung adenocarcinoma. The CD4 and CD8 labels of this study may be unreliable.

The J gene is TRBJ2-5, the V gene TRBV27; TRBD1 or TRBD2 may be the D gene (5 bases each). The V and J ends lost 5 bases and 0 bases respectively, with 16 bases between them. This CDR3 is 16 amino acids long. Germline V gives CDR1 MNHEY, CDR2 SMNVEV (reference sequence). CDR3 residues: CASSGPGAGDQETQYF. The CDR3 DNA sequence: TGTGCCAGCAGTGGGCCCGGGGCCGGGGACCAAGAGACCCAGTACTTC.

As regards this clonotype: At one boundary the junction diverges from the germline segment, which might be a read error. The J gene is TRBJ2-3, the V gene TRBV6-1; D might be TRBD1 or TRBD2, each matching 5 bases. CDR1 is MNHNS and CDR2 is SASEGT in the germline V gene. The CDR3 is 14 residues long. CDR3 sequence (DNA): TGTGCGAGCAGTGAAGCCTGCGGTTTAGGGACGCAGTATTTC. This sequence encodes CASSEACGLGTQYF.

With respect to this clonotype: The junction and the germline gene differ at one end; a read error may be behind it. The chain recombines TRBV27 with TRBJ2-6; a possible D gene is TRBD1 (5 bases). This CDR3 is 18 amino acids long. Germline loops: CDR1 MNHEY, CDR2 SMNVEV (reference sequence). Written as DNA, the CDR3 is TGTGCCAGCAGTTTAGCGCAGGGCCAAGGTTCGTGCTCCTACGACCAGAATTTC. Its protein is CASSLAQGQGSCSYDQNF.

The chain carries TRBV6-5 and TRBJ2-3; 8 bases align to TRBD2. The better agreement between TRBJ2-7 and the DNA end casts doubt on the J call. This CDR3 is 17 amino acids long. Germline CDR1 and CDR2: MNHEY and SVGAGI. CDR3 DNA: TGTGCCAGCAGTCGCTCGGGGGGGGTGGGGGCCAGGGACACGCAGTACTTC. Protein sequence: CASSRSGGVGARDTQYF.

The rearrangement joins TRBV6-1 to TRBJ2-1, with no clear D. Near its end, the DNA agrees better with TRBJ2-7, so the J call may be wrong. This CDR3 contains 15 residues. The germline V gene has CDR1 MNHNS and CDR2 SASEGT. In nucleotides, the CDR3 is TGTGCCAGCAGTGCCCCTGTAGGCAGCTCCTACGAGCAGTACTTC. The encoded protein is CASSAPVGSSYEQYF.

About this clonotype itself: The junction differs from germline at one of its ends, possibly a read error. The J gene is TRBJ2-4, the V gene TRBV10-1, with D uncertain. Germline-derived CDR1 and CDR2 are WNHNN and SYGVQD (reference sequence). The CDR3 extends over 14 amino acids. This chain's CDR3 is CASKVLRDKNIQYF. The CDR3 DNA reads as TGCGCCAGCAAGGTGCTGCGAGACAAAAACATTCAGTACTTT.

A word on this clonotype: One junction end disagrees with the germline gene, perhaps due to a read error. This sequence joins TRBV6-5 and TRBJ2-5, with 8 bases fitting TRBD2. This CDR3 spans 20 amino acids. Germline assignment: CDR1 MNHEY and CDR2 SVGAGI. The CDR3 protein is CASSYRLAGIGGTGTETQYF. The CDR3 nucleotides are TGTGCCAGCAGTTACCGGTTAGCGGGGATCGGCGGGACTGGCACAGAGACGCAGTACTTC.

This chain uses TRBV10-2 with TRBJ2-1, with D unclear. The CDR3 has 14 amino acids. Germline loops: CDR1 WSHSY, CDR2 SAAADI. V shed 4 bases and J shed 0 bases, with 7 bases lying between them. CDR3 residues: CASSAQSSYNEQFF. As DNA, the CDR3 is TGCGCCAGCAGTGCCCAAAGCTCCTACAATGAGCAGTTCTTC.

The chain joins TRBV27 to TRBJ2-5; D gene uncertain. Germline V gene data show CDR1 as MNHEY and CDR2 as SMNVEV (reference sequence). The CDR3 is 11 amino acids. As DNA, the CDR3 is TGTGCGGGCAGTTCCGGGGAGACCCAGTACTTC. It is translated as CAGSSGETQYF.

In its sample, this clonotype is medium-sized. The chain employs TRBV27 and TRBJ2-3, with 8 bases identical to TRBD2. Germline CDR1 and CDR2: MNHEY and SMNVEV (reference sequence). The CDR3 totals 19 residues. The J segment lost 5 bases and the V segment lost 2 bases, leaving 18 bases of the junction unmatched. Here the CDR3 reads CASSLGFGMAGGVQDTQYF. Written as DNA, the CDR3 is TGTGCCAGCAGTTTAGGTTTTGGGATGGCGGGAGGAGTGCAAGATACGCAGTATTTT.

This clonotype ranks as medium-sized. The chain is built from TRBV27 and TRBJ2-4; TRBD1 is a possible D gene (5 bases). The end of the DNA fits TRBJ2-3 better, so the J call may be wrong. The CDR3 totals 13 residues. Germline V CDR1 and CDR2: MNHEY, SMNVEV (reference sequence). The CDR3 loop reads CASSLQGPGTQYF. In nucleotides, the CDR3 is TGTGCCAGCAGTTTGCAGGGTCCAGGTACGCAGTATTTT.

This clonotype counts as medium-sized. The rearrangement uses TRBV6-1 and TRBJ2-1; 8 bases fit TRBD2. V was clipped by 9 bases and J by 3 bases; unmatched bases: 13. CDR3 length: 16 residues. Germline CDR1 and CDR2: MNHNS and SASEGT. CDR3 sequence reads: CASFQGGGLIYNEQFF. CDR3 DNA sequence: TGTGCCAGTTTCCAAGGCGGGGGGCTCATCTACAATGAGCAGTTCTTC.

CDR3 protein: CASSPEGGRAQGTQYF. CDR3 nucleotide sequence: TGTGCCAGCAGCCCCGAAGGGGGCCGTGCCCAAGGGACGCAGTATTTT. This chain links TRBV7-6 with TRBJ2-3; TRBD1 aligns across 7 bases. Per germline, CDR1 SGHVS and CDR2 FNYEAQ. This CDR3 comprises 16 residues. Unmatched junction bases numbered 17, after V lost 5 bases and J lost 9 bases.

This chain uses TRBV25-1 with TRBJ2-1, with D tentatively TRBD2 (5 bases). CDR3 length: 11 residues. The germline V and J ends were trimmed by 6 bases and 7 bases, with 7 bases remaining between them. Germline V gives CDR1 MGHDK, CDR2 SYGVNS. The CDR3 reads CASRWRNEQFF. CDR3 bases: TGTGCCAGCAGGTGGAGGAATGAGCAGTTCTTC.

A remark on this clonotype: At one end the junction does not follow the germline gene, possibly because of a read error. V usage is TRBV6-1 and J usage is TRBJ2-1; tentative D call: TRBD2 (6 bases). Germline-derived CDR1 and CDR2 are MNHNS and SASEGT. The CDR3 is 14 amino acids. In nucleotides, the CDR3 is TGTGCGAGCAGGAGGGGACGTGACCAAGATACGCAGTACTTT. It yields the protein CASRRGRDQDTQYF.

As for this clonotype: No conserved phenylalanine or tryptophan ends this CDR3, so it is likely a read error. V is TRBV11-2 and J is TRBJ2-5, with D possibly being TRBD1 (7 bases). Germline CDR1 is SGHAT and CDR2 is FQNNGV. The CDR3 contains 14 residues. Deletions cut 5 bases from V and 4 bases from J, with 14 bases between. The CDR3 nucleotides read TGTGCCAGCAGCCCGTACAGGGGAGGAGAGACCCAGTACTTA. Protein product: CASSPYRGGETQYL.

The rearrangement links TRBV27 to TRBJ2-5; a weak D match, TRBD1 (7 bases). The CDR3 runs 15 residues. The V end was cut by 11 bases, the J end by 8 bases, with 27 bases between. Germline V lookup: CDR1 MNHEY, CDR2 SMNVEV (reference sequence). The CDR3 DNA reads as TGTGCCGGGGGGCAGGGGGGCCGAGTCCCAGATACCCAGTACTTC. Residues: CAGGQGGRVPDTQYF.

V usage is TRBV6-1 and J usage is TRBJ2-3; tentatively, D is TRBD2 (5 bases). Germline loops: CDR1 MNHNS, CDR2 SASEGT. The germline V and J ends were trimmed by 6 bases and 10 bases, with 17 bases remaining between them. There are 13 residues in the CDR3. The CDR3 DNA reads TGTGCCAGCAGCGCTGTGAGCACCGGGGCGCAGTATTTT. Translation: CASSAVSTGAQYF.

A note on this clonotype: Its ends do not fully match the called genes, so a read error is possible. This chain connects TRBV27 to TRBJ2-3; no reliable D call. The CDR3 is 11 amino acids. Germline CDR1 is MNHEY and CDR2 is SMNVEV (reference sequence). The CDR3 DNA follows: TGTGCCGGCGGTCATCCAGATACGCAGTATTTC. Its translation is CAGGHPDTQYF.